This T cell receptor (beta chain) was observed in a study of human T cells and chemical hapten exposure (dated by TCRdb to about 2021). About the full investigation: For sensitization, 2% DPC in acetone was applied to a 2 cm by 2 cm area of upper inner arm skin. The patient cohort, mostly female, included alopecia areata with under or over 50% scalp involvement, alopecia totalis and alopecia universalis. Blood for TCR sequencing was provided by twenty-nine alopecia patients at one to four time points (pre-sensitization, 2, 6 and 24 weeks). Throughout the roughly 25-week study period, patients were also given weekly therapeutic DPC doses on the scalp. Blood samples were taken from patients before sensitization (week 0) and then at 2, 6 and about 24 weeks after DPC sensitization. Libraries were combined into a pool for sequencing, and differences in TCR yield between samples came mainly from small differences in library volumes within the pool. In alopecia patients, the study followed how the peripheral blood TCR repertoire changed in vivo over primary and secondary sensitization to diphenylcyclopropenone (DPC), a hapten. Patch testing was performed on the upper back with Finn chambers containing 0.01% DPC, and the patch tests were scored after 6 days according to International Contact Dermatitis Research Group standards. Study-wide findings and limitations: Patch test score was positively correlated with the number of PT1 expanded TCRs, with significance at thresholds 8, 16 and 32 but not at 4. The number of TCRs above 1 in 1000 frequency did not change with DPC sensitization; there was no evidence of global repertoire structure alterations. Repeated subsampling changed both the strength of the expansion versus patch-test correlation and the threshold at which that correlation became significant. Alopecia, a presumed autoimmune disease, was present in all patients, so the immune response of the patients might differ from that of healthy individuals. Significantly more large CDR3 similarity clusters were formed by expanded TCRs than by pre-sensitization or healthy control sets, consistent with antigen-driven responses.

Explained via the paper, the time point label denotes: patch test 2, 6 weeks after DPC sensitization. In the paper's terms, the treatment or condition label means: therapeutic diphenylcyclopropenone sensitization with weekly scalp DPC. At each patch-test visit, blood was drawn before the patch test was applied. To be eligible, patients had to be aged 18 to 70, diagnosed with alopecia and judged suitable for DPC therapy, while pregnant patients were excluded. Total RNA was isolated from unfractionated whole blood collected in Tempus Blood RNA tubes. Based on the germline V gene, the CDR1 and CDR2 sequences are SGHRS and YFSETQ. The trim is 0 bases for V and 6 bases for J, with a gap of 12 bases between the germline ends. The CDR3 sequence holds 14 residues, the cysteine and phenylalanine included. Just the 42-base CDR3 DNA is kept, in frame starting at base 1. As regards this clonotype: It has no known antigen specificity. Base qualities are not at hand, and no much larger clone is one base apart.

The library was obtained by RACE. The instrument was a NextSeq 500. Library preparation attached unique molecular identifiers to individual cDNA molecules for quantitative, reproducible TCR counting. For every blood RNA sample, sequencing covered both the TCR alpha and TCR beta chains. The published analysis was carried out like this. Samples had a median of approximately 96,000 TCRs, with a range from roughly 23,224 to 700,000. The Decombinator software suite was used to annotate the V, J and CDR3 of the TCR reads. For PS versus PT1 abundance plots, all samples were subsampled to the same number of TCRs (28,000). TCRs were defined as expanded if absent before sensitization and observed at least eight times at the 2-week time point. The public reads were reanalyzed by TCRdb: fastp trimming at Q25, MiXCR alignment, in-frame beta chains only. For every CDR3 protein sequence, its rows merge into one entry that carries the most common genes and DNA. TCRdb's processing, not the study's, gives the V and J calls here. This sample lists around 99,000 distinct CDR3 sequences; roughly 11% were detected once. The ten largest clones take up roughly 2% of the sample.

The sequence came from a man aged 35 to 55 with alopecia areata. Some clones in this sample may be carry-over from other donors' samples. The chain couples TRBV5-1 to TRBJ1-2; confidence is insufficient to name the D gene. The sample consisted of whole blood, taken in connection with sensitization to the hapten diphenylcyclopropenone (DPC). The CDR3 region has the sequence CASSLEVVADGYTF. The DNA sequence reads TGCGCCAGCAGCTTGGAGGTGGTCGCGGATGGCTACACCTTC.